The present T cell receptor beta chain was sequenced within a study of T-cell reconstitution after alpha-beta-depleted transplantation in children. Study findings and constraints: From newly produced T cells came most of the T-cell counts and diversity one year after transplant. It was reported that alpha-beta T cells came from several hundred expanded graft clones (about two months after transplant). Surviving recipient cells, namely T cells and thymic progenitors, were the source of high day-60 TCRbeta diversity in some patients.

The germline CDR1 and CDR2 sequences are SGHDN and FVKESK. There are 17 residues in the CDR3. Trimming pared 4 bases from V and 3 bases from J, leaving 18 bases between. This clonotype was counted only a few times. Antigen specificity is unknown. Unique molecular identifiers were incorporated during preparation of the TCRbeta library. TCRdb used MiXCR to reprocess the PCR reads, holding one entry per CDR3 protein. Among almost 500,000 distinct CDR3 sequences, over 9.5% were seen once, and the ten largest hold 2%. The source material was PBMCs, sampled before TCRalphabeta/CD19-depleted stem cell transplant. The clonotype comes from a child aged 2-15 years with inherited bone marrow failure, due to receive a stem cell transplant. The gene calls are TRBV14 and TRBJ2-2; D gene ambiguous. CDR3 sequence: CASSPGWWSGDTGELFF. CDR3 DNA: TGTGCCAGCAGCCCAGGATGGTGGTCAGGAGACACCGGGGAGCTGTTTTTT.